This T cell receptor beta chain was found in a study of blood T cell repertoires in COVID-19. Study details: Samples taken during acute and convalescent COVID-19 were collected in the United States, Italy and Spain. The analysed material was cDNA or gDNA that came from T cells, B-cell-depleted T cells, or PBMCs.

In the original analysis: Estimated nucleated cell counts came from reference gene primer amplification. The data were produced by immunoSEQ multiplex PCR, yet TCRdb's version contains in-frame clones alone and is incomplete. D and trimming come from the DNA, and the V and J calls and clone size come from that table. Of over 200,000 clones in the sample, roughly 87% were seen once. Germline CDR1 SEHNR, CDR2 FQNEAQ (reference sequence). The germline V and J ends were trimmed by 5 bases and 2 bases, with 12 bases remaining between them. The CDR3 contains 14 residues. The chain recombines TRBV7-9 with TRBJ2-5; D is possibly TRBD1 (6 bases). The TCR comes from a woman aged 25 to 39 with acute or convalescent COVID-19. The sample taken for sequencing was peripheral blood. Here the CDR3 DNA reads TGTGCCAGCAGCCCTGGACAGCAACAAGAGACCCAGTACTTC. Residues: CASSPGQQQETQYF. The entire variable domain, with the rest obtained from reference TRBV7-9 and TRBJ2-5, is as follows: DTGVSQNPRHKITKRGQNVTFRCDPISEHNRLYWYRQTLGQGPEFLTYFQNEAQLEKSRLLSDRFSAERPKGSFSTLEIQRTEQGDSAMYLCASSPGQQQETQYFGPGTRLLVL.